The rows below give T cell receptor beta chains drawn from one sample of a study of identical twins. One entry per CDR3 protein, called by TCRdb with MiXCR from the 5' RACE reads. Among more than 200,000 distinct CDR3 sequences, about 14% were seen once, and the ten largest hold 7% to 9%. Sequenced: memory (CD45RO+) T cells sorted from blood. These receptors originate from a woman aged 18-30 years in good health. The CDR3 runs from the conserved cysteine through the conserved F or W. A D gene is named only where the DNA matches it firmly. The size of a clone is reported for some rows only, either as once, few or many, or as a class for expanded clones.

TRBD2 . TRBJ2-1 TRBV2 CASSKSGGSYNEQFF TGTGCCAGCAGTAAGAGCGGGGGCTCCTACAATGAGCAGTTCTTC
. few TRBJ2-7 TRBV27 CASNEHGGEQYF TGTGCCAGCAACGAACACGGGGGCGAGCAGTACTTC
. . TRBJ2-3 TRBV6-5 CASSWSGVRRTDTQYF TGTGCCAGCAGTTGGTCCGGGGTGCGCCGCACAGATACGCAGTATTTT
. . TRBJ1-1 TRBV29-1 CSVMGTEAFF TGCAGCGTTATGGGCACTGAAGCTTTCTTT
TRBD2 . TRBJ2-1 TRBV12-3/TRBV12-4 CASSWTSSYNEQFF TGTGCCAGCAGTTGGACTAGCTCCTACAATGAGCAGTTCTTC
. many TRBJ2-7 TRBV12-3/TRBV12-4 CASSFGYEQYF TGTGCCAGCAGTTTTGGCTACGAGCAGTACTTC
TRBD2 . TRBJ2-1 TRBV5-1 CASRSRGGPYNEQFF TGCGCCAGCAGGAGCCGGGGGGGCCCCTACAATGAGCAGTTCTTC
. . TRBJ2-1 TRBV12-2 CASRLGGLGDVSHNEQFF TGTGCAAGTCGCTTAGGGGGACTAGGCGATGTGTCCCACAATGAGCAGTTCTTC
. few TRBJ2-1 TRBV11-2 CASSPRGAYNEQFF TGTGCCAGCAGCCCCCGAGGAGCCTACAATGAGCAGTTCTTC
. . TRBJ2-7 TRBV20-1 CSATPGTPRDEQYF TGCAGTGCTACTCCCGGTACCCCTCGAGACGAGCAGTACTTC
. . TRBJ1-1 TRBV6-2/TRBV6-3 CASRTDSFMSFF TGTGCCAGCAGAACGGACAGTTTCATGAGTTTCTTT
. . TRBJ1-5 TRBV12-3/TRBV12-4 CASSPRRGLEQPQHF TGTGCCAGCAGTCCCCGGCGGGGGCTTGAACAGCCCCAGCATTTT
TRBD1 few TRBJ1-1 TRBV20-1 CLARGPGEDTEAFF TGCCTAGCTAGGGGGCCAGGGGAGGACACTGAAGCTTTCTTT
. few TRBJ1-2 TRBV5-5 CASSLGGSSNYGYTF TGTGCCAGCAGCTTGGGGGGGTCTTCTAACTATGGCTACACCTTC
TRBD2 . TRBJ2-2 TRBV12-3/TRBV12-4 CASSTGTRRNTGELFF TGTGCCAGCAGTACCGGGACTAGGAGAAACACCGGGGAGCTGTTTTTT
. . TRBJ2-1 TRBV14 CASSQAGSSMAGEQFF TGTGCCAGCAGCCAAGCCGGGAGCAGCATGGCGGGTGAGCAGTTCTTC
. . TRBJ2-3 TRBV20-1 CSGLGPYADTQYF TGCAGTGGGTTAGGTCCCTACGCAGATACGCAGTATTTT
. . TRBJ2-7 TRBV10-3 CAISESRQVYEQYF TGTGCCATCAGTGAGTCGAGGCAGGTCTACGAGCAGTACTTC
. . TRBJ2-4 TRBV7-9 CASSSRTLVAKNIQYF TGTGCCAGCAGCTCCCGGACTCTTGTAGCCAAAAACATTCAGTACTTC
TRBD2 . TRBJ2-7 TRBV20-1 CSARLAGGHYEQYF TGCAGTGCTAGGTTAGCGGGAGGCCACTACGAGCAGTACTTC
. . TRBJ2-1 TRBV11-2 CASSLGLGRPDEQFF TGTGCCAGCAGCTTGGGACTTGGGCGACCCGATGAGCAGTTCTTC
TRBD2 . TRBJ2-1 TRBV20-1 CSARVSASGGEQFF TGCAGTGCTAGAGTTTCGGCTAGCGGGGGGGAGCAGTTCTTC
TRBD1 few TRBJ2-2 TRBV24-1 CATSDPGTGETGELFF TGTGCCACCAGTGATCCCGGGACAGGGGAAACCGGGGAGCTGTTTTTT
TRBD1 . TRBJ1-4 TRBV4-3 CASSQRRQGKLFF TGCGCCAGCAGCCAGCGACGACAGGGTAAACTGTTTTTT
. many TRBJ2-1 TRBV24-1 CATSTSKNEQFF TGTGCCACCAGTACAAGCAAGAATGAGCAGTTCTTC
. . TRBJ1-3 TRBV5-1 CASSLTSGRGNTIYF TGCGCCAGCAGCTTGACCTCAGGGAGGGGAAACACCATATATTTT
. many TRBJ1-1 TRBV29-1 CSTGPGWGMNTEAFF TGCAGCACCGGACCAGGGTGGGGAATGAACACTGAAGCTTTCTTT
TRBD1 many TRBJ2-7 TRBV7-2 CASSPDRVSYEQYF TGTGCCAGCAGCCCAGACAGGGTTTCCTACGAGCAGTACTTC